Following are 17 T cell receptor beta chains from one sample sequenced in a study of blood T cell repertoires in COVID-19 (TCRdb year 2020). Libraries came from the immunoSEQ multiplex PCR assay. TCRdb stores this immuneACCESS table with in-frame sequences only. Part of the clones is absent; in the studies checked, under half of the shortfall reflects unresolved V genes, and no reason is known for the rest. This sample is represented by about 170,000 clones; approximately 85% of them were singletons. The ten largest account for 7.5% to 9.5% of the sample. The sample comprised peripheral blood. Receptors were obtained from a middle-aged man who had recovered from COVID-19.

In regard to this clone: The identical CDR3 is also encoded by other nucleotide sequences in the sample. J is TRBJ2-5 and V is TRBV19; D is possibly TRBD2 (5 bases). V shed 1 base and J shed 5 bases, with 8 bases lying between them. This CDR3 spans 13 amino acids. The V gene's germline CDR1 is LNHDA and CDR2 SQIVND (reference sequence). CDR3 in amino acids: CASSIGRGETQYF. CDR3 coding DNA: TGTGCCAGTAGTATAGGGCGAGGGGAGACCCAGTACTTC.

The V and J genes are TRBV27 and TRBJ2-3, with D maybe TRBD2 (6 bases). The CDR3 is 14 amino acids. Germline lookup yields CDR1 MNHEY and CDR2 SMNVEV (reference sequence). V lost 6 bases and J lost 0, with 10 bases in between. The CDR3 nucleotides read TGTGCCAGCAGAGGAGGGCCGAGCACAGATACGCAGTATTTT. Its protein is CASRGGPSTDTQYF.

The V and J genes are TRBV7-2 and TRBJ2-1, with D unclear. Germline V lookup: CDR1 SGHTA, CDR2 FQGNSA. There are 14 residues in the CDR3. V lost 1 base, J lost 2 bases, and 6 bases lay in between. CDR3: CASSLVAAYNEQFF. The DNA of the CDR3 is TGTGCCAGCAGCTTAGTTGCGGCCTACAATGAGCAGTTCTTC.

The chain combines TRBV19 with TRBJ1-4, with no clear D. The germline V gene has CDR1 LNHDA and CDR2 SQIVND (reference sequence). The V gene lost 10 bases and the J gene lost 6 bases, with 15 bases spanning the gap. The CDR3 has 13 amino acids. CDR3 nucleotides: TGTGCCACCCTAGACCGAACGGATGAAAAACTGTTTTTT. Translated: CATLDRTDEKLFF.

The chain joins TRBV7-3 to TRBJ2-1; 10 bases line up with TRBD2. Per germline, CDR1 SGHTA and CDR2 FQGTGA. Unmatched junction bases numbered 9, after V lost 5 bases and J lost 11 bases. The CDR3 length is 14 residues. The CDR3 here is CASSEITSGNKQFF. The CDR3 DNA reads TGTGCCAGCAGCGAAATTACTAGCGGGAATAAGCAGTTCTTC.

The chain employs TRBV29-1 and TRBJ1-1, with D possibly being TRBD1 (5 bases). Germline lookup yields CDR1 SQVTM and CDR2 ANQGSEA. V lost 2 bases and J lost 4, with 14 bases in between. The CDR3 has 14 amino acids. Here the CDR3 reads CSVEQGPGFTEAFF. The CDR3 DNA follows: TGCAGCGTTGAACAGGGTCCGGGTTTCACTGAAGCTTTCTTT.

The genes are TRBV11-2 and TRBJ2-5; D not certain. V was shortened by 3 bases and J by 5 bases, with 7 bases between the two germline ends. Germline V lookup: CDR1 SGHAT, CDR2 FQNNGV. The CDR3 spans 12 residues. The CDR3 is CASSLGTETQYF. The CDR3 DNA is TGTGCCAGCAGCTTGGGCACGGAGACCCAGTACTTC. Drawing the rest from reference TRBV11-2 and TRBJ2-5, the complete variable domain is EAGVAQSPRYKIIEKRQSVAFWCNPISGHATLYWYQQILGQGPKLLIQFQNNGVVDDSQLPKDRFSAERLKGVDSTLKIQPAKLEDSAVYLCASSLGTETQYFGPGTRLLVL.

This sequence joins TRBV19 and TRBJ1-2; the match to TRBD1 covers 7 bases. With V trimmed by 4 bases and J by 8 bases, 10 bases remained unmatched. Germline CDR1 and CDR2: LNHDA and SQIVND (reference sequence). This CDR3 is 14 amino acids long. This chain's CDR3 is CASSTDRALGGYTF. The CDR3 DNA is TGTGCCAGTAGTACCGACAGGGCCCTCGGGGGCTACACCTTC. The full variable domain, rest sourced from reference TRBV19 and TRBJ1-2, is DGGITQSPKYLFRKEGQNVTLSCEQNLNHDAMYWYRQDPGQGLRLIYYSQIVNDFQKGDIAEGYSVSREKKESFPLTVTSAQKNPTAFYLCASSTDRALGGYTFGSGTRLTVV.

The chain links TRBV7-8 to TRBJ2-1, with 10 bases identical to TRBD2. Germline-derived CDR1 and CDR2 are SGHVS and FQNEAQ. V lost 3 bases, J lost 7 bases, and 9 bases stayed unmatched. There are 16 residues in the CDR3. The CDR3 DNA is TGTGCCAGCAGCTTGCTAGCGGGAGTGGGCTTGAATGAGCAGTTCTTC. Translated, it gives CASSLLAGVGLNEQFF.

In this sample, this clone turned up a few times. Other DNA sequences in this specimen translate into the identical CDR3. The V call is TRBV18, the J call TRBJ1-6; TRBD1 aligns across 9 bases. V shed 3 bases and J 7 bases; nucleotides not matched to a gene: 1. The CDR3 extends over 14 amino acids. Germline V CDR1 and CDR2: KGHSH, LQKENI. This CDR3 is CASSPGQGNSPLHF. CDR3 nucleotide sequence: TGTGCCAGCTCACCCGGACAGGGGAATTCACCCCTCCACTTT.

The chain links TRBV10-3 to TRBJ2-1; the D gene is possibly TRBD2 (6 bases). V was shortened by 5 bases and J by 7 bases, with 18 bases between the two germline ends. The CDR3 runs 15 residues. From germline, CDR1 is ENHRY and CDR2 SYGVKD. The CDR3 DNA follows: TGTGCCATCAGTTCATTAGCGGATGTGGGTAATGAGCAGTTCTTC. It codes for CAISSLADVGNEQFF.

The V call is TRBV27, the J call TRBJ1-3, with D unresolved. The length of the CDR3 is 14 residues. The V gene's germline CDR1 is MNHEY and CDR2 SMNVEV (reference sequence). V gave up 5 bases and J gave up 2 bases, with 10 bases separating them. CDR3 sequence reads: CASSKAVAGNTIYF. The CDR3 DNA is TGTGCCAGCAGTAAGGCGGTCGCTGGAAACACCATATATTTT.

The chain links TRBV4-3 to TRBJ2-7; D not resolved. Trimming removed 0 bases from V and 3 bases from J, with 9 bases in between. CDR3 length equals 14 residues. CDR1 is LGHNA, CDR2 YSLEER, per germline. DNA for the CDR3: TGCGCCAGCAGCCAAGACAGGTTGAGCTACGAGCAGTACTTC. Protein product: CASSQDRLSYEQYF.

V and J are TRBV5-8 and TRBJ1-5; TRBD1 matches at 7 bases. Germline CDR1 SGHTS, CDR2 YDEGEE. This CDR3 has 14 residues. The V and J ends lost 4 bases and 10 bases, in that order; junction bases with no gene match: 11. CDR3: CASSNDRARSPQHF. CDR3 DNA: TGTGCCAGCAGCAATGACAGGGCTCGGAGCCCCCAGCATTTT. The complete variable domain, with remaining parts taken from reference TRBV5-8 and TRBJ1-5, reads EAGVTQSPTHLIKTRGQQATLRCSPISGHTSVYWYQQALGLGLQFLLWYDEGEERNRGNFPPRFSGRQFPNYSSELNVNALELEDSALYLCASSNDRARSPQHFGDGTRLSIL.

The V gene is TRBV28, the J gene TRBJ1-5, with D uncertain. Trimming pared 0 bases from V and 6 bases from J, leaving 9 bases between. CDR1 and CDR2 from the germline V gene are MDHEN and SYDVKM. CDR3 length: 14 residues. The CDR3, as DNA: TGTGCCAGCAGTTTATGGAGGGTTGGTCAGCCCCAGCATTTT. Translation gives CASSLWRVGQPQHF.

This chain joins TRBV7-8 and TRBJ2-7; TRBD1 is a possible D gene (6 bases). This CDR3 comprises 12 residues. Germline CDR1 reads SGHVS; CDR2 reads FQNEAQ. Between the trimmed V and J ends, which lost 6 bases and 6 bases, there was a span of 12 bases. For the CDR3, the DNA is TGTGCCAGCAGTCACAGGGATATCGAGCAGTACTTC. Its protein product is CASSHRDIEQYF. Looking up the rest from reference TRBV7-8 and TRBJ2-7 gives the full variable domain: GAGVSQSPRYKVAKRGQDVALRCDPISGHVSLFWYQQALGQGPEFLTYFQNEAQLDKSGLPSDRFFAERPEGSVSTLKIQRTQQEDSAVYLCASSHRDIEQYFGPGTRLTVT.

This clone was counted between two and nine times. The V and J genes are TRBV11-3 and TRBJ2-3; unclear D gene. This CDR3 is 14 amino acids long. Germline CDR1 SGHNT, CDR2 YENEEA. V gave up 5 bases and J gave up 2 bases, with 11 bases separating them. The CDR3 nucleotides read TGTGCCAGCAGCCCGCGACTGAACACAGATACGCAGTATTTT. It yields the protein CASSPRLNTDTQYF.